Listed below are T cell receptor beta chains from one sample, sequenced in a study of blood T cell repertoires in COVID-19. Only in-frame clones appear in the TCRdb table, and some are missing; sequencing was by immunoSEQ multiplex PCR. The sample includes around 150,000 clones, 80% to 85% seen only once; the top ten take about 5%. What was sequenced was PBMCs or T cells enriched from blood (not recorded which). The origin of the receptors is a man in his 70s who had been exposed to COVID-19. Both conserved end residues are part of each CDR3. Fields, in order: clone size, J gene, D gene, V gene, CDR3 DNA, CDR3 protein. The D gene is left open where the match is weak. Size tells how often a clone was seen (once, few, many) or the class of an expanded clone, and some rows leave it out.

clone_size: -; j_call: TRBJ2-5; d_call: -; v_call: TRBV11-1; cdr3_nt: TGTGCCAGCAGCACCCGTATACTAAGCGTAGAGACCCAGTACTTC; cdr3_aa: CASSTRILSVETQYF
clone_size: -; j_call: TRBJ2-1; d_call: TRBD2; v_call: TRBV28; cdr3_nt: TGTGCCAGCAGCTCCAGCGGGAGTCCCTACAATGAGCAGTTCTTC; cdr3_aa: CASSSSGSPYNEQFF
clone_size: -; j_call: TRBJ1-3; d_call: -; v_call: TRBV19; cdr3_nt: TGTGCCAGTAGCACCCCAGCGGGGGGAAACACCATATATTTT; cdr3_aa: CASSTPAGGNTIYF
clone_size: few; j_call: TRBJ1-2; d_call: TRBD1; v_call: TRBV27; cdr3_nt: TGTGCCACCAGGGACAGATTCTATGGCTACACCTTC; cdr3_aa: CATRDRFYGYTF
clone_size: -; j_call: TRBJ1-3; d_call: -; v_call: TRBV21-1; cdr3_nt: TGTGCCAGCACCGATGAGGGAGTCTCTGGAAACACCATATATTTT; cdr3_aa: CASTDEGVSGNTIYF
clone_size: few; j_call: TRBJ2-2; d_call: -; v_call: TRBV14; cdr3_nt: TGTGCCAGCAGCCAGTCGTTCATACTCGGCACCGGGGAGCTGTTTTTT; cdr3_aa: CASSQSFILGTGELFF
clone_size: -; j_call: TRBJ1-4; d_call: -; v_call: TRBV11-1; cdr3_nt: TGTGCCAGCAGCTCCTCCAGGGGAACTAATGAAAAACTGTTTTTT; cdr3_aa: CASSSSRGTNEKLFF
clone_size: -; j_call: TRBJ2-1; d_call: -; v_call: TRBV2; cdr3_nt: TGTGCCAGCAGTGATCGGAGCTCCTACAATGAGCAGTTCTTC; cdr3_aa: CASSDRSSYNEQFF
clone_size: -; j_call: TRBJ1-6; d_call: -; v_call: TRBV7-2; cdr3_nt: TGTGCCAGCAGCTTATCCGGGGGGGGACCCTCACCCCTCCACTTT; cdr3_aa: CASSLSGGGPSPLHF
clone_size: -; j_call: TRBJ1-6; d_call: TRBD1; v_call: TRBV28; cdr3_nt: TGTGCCAGCCGGGGACAGGTCTCCTATAATTCACCCCTCCACTTT; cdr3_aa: CASRGQVSYNSPLHF
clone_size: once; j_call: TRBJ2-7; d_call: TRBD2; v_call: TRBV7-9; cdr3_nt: TGTGCCAGCAGCTTAGCTTGGAGGACTAGCGGGGCCTACGAGCAGTACTTC; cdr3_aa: CASSLAWRTSGAYEQYF
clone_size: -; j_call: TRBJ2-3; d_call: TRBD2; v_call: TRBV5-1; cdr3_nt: TGCGCCAGCAGCCCCCTGACTAGCGGGGTACTTTATACGCAGTATTTT; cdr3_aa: CASSPLTSGVLYTQYF
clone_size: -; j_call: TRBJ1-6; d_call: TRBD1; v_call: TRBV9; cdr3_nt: TGTGCCAGCAGCGGGGGGGACAGGGCTGATTTGCCCCTCCACTTT; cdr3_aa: CASSGGDRADLPLHF
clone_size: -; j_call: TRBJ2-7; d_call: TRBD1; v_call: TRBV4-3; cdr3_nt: TGCGCCAGCAGCCAGTCGACAGGGCTTGAGCAGTACTTC; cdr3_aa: CASSQSTGLEQYF
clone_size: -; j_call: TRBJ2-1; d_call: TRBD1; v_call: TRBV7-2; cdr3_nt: TGTGCCAGCAGCCCCCGAGGACAGGGAGGCTACAATGAGCAGTTCTTC; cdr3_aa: CASSPRGQGGYNEQFF
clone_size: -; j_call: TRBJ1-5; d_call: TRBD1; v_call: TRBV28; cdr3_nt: TGTGCCAGCAGTAAGACAGGGAAAAGTCAGCCCCAGCATTTT; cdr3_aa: CASSKTGKSQPQHF
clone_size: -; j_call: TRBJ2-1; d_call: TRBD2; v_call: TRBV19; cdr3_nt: TGTGCCAGTAGCAGACTAGCGGGAGGGCAATCCTACAATGAGCAGTTCTTC; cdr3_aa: CASSRLAGGQSYNEQFF
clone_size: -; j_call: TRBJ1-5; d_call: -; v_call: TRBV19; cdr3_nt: TGTGCCAGTAGTATAGGGTCGAGAGGAGCCGGTCAGCCCCAGCATTTT; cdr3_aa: CASSIGSRGAGQPQHF
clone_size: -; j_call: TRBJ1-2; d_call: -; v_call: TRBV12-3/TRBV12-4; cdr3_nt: TGTGCCAGCAGTGCTCCGGGGAGTAATGGCTACACCTTC; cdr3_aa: CASSAPGSNGYTF
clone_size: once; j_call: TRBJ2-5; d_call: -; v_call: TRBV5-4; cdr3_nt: TGTGCCAGCAGTTTCAACCAGGGCTTTCAAGAGACCCAGTACTTC; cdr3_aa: CASSFNQGFQETQYF
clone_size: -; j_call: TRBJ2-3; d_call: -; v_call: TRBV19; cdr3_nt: TGTGCCAGTAGTAATCCCGGGACTCGTGGAGATACGCAGTATTTT; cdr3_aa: CASSNPGTRGDTQYF
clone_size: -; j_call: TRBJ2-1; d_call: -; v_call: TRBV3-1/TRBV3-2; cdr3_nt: TGTGCCAGCAGCCCTAGAGGGACCTACAATGAGCAGTTCTTC; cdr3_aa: CASSPRGTYNEQFF
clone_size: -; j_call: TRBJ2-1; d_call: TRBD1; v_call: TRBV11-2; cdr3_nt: TGTGCCAGCAGCTCCTCCGCCGGGGACAGGGCCCTCAATGAGCAGTTCTTC; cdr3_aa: CASSSSAGDRALNEQFF
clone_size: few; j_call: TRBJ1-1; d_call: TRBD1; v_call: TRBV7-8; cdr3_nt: TGTGCCAGCAGTTATGAGGGACAGGGTTTTTTAGGCAACATGAACACTGAAGCTTTCTTT; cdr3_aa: CASSYEGQGFLGNMNTEAFF
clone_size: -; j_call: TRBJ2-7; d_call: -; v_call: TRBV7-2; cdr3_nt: TGTGCCAGCAGCGCCTTGCAGGGCTACGAGCAGTACTTC; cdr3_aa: CASSALQGYEQYF
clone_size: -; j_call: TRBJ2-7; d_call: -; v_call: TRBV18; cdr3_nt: TGTGCCAGCTCGCTCGGAGCCGAGCAGTACTTC; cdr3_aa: CASSLGAEQYF
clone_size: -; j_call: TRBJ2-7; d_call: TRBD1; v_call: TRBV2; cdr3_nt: TGTGCCAGCAGTGAAGGATCCAGGGGGCTAGGGTACGAGCAGTACTTC; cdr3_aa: CASSEGSRGLGYEQYF
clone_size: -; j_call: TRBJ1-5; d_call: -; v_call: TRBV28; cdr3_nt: TGTGCCAGCAGTTTAGACATTGACACGATCACCCAGCCCCAGCATTTT; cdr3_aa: CASSLDIDTITQPQHF
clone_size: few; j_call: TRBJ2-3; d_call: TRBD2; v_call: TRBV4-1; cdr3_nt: TGCGCCAGCAGCGGTCGACTAGCGGGAGTGGTAGATACGCAGTATTTT; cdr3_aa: CASSGRLAGVVDTQYF
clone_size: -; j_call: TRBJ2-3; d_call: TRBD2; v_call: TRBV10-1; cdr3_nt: TGCGCCAGCAGTGGGGGACTAGCGGGCGCTAGCACAGATACGCAGTATTTT; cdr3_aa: CASSGGLAGASTDTQYF
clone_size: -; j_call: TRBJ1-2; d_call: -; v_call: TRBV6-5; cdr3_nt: TGTGCCAGCAGTTACAATGCAGGGTTTGGCTACACCTTC; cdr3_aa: CASSYNAGFGYTF
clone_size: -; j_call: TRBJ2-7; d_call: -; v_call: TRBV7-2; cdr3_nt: TGTGCCAGCAGCCTAGTGGCTAGCCGAGGCGACGAGCAGTACTTC; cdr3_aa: CASSLVASRGDEQYF
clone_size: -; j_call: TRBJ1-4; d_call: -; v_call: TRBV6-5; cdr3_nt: TGTGCCAGCAGTTACTCTGGGGCGAGAGGTGAAAAACTGTTTTTT; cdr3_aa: CASSYSGARGEKLFF
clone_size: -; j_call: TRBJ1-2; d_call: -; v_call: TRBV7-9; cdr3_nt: TGTGCCAGCAGCTTAAGGGGATTGGGTGGCTACACCTTC; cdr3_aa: CASSLRGLGGYTF
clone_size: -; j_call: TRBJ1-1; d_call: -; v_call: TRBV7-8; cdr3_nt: TGTGCCAGCAGCTCCCCGGAGAGGATGGTTCCGAACACTGAAGCTTTCTTT; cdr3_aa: CASSSPERMVPNTEAFF
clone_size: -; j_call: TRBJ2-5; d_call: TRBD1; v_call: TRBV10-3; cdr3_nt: TGTGCCGTTGGACAGGGGGCAGAAGAGACCCAGTACTTC; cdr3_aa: CAVGQGAEETQYF
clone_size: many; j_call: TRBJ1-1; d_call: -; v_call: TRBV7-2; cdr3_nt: TGTGCCAGCAGCTTAGTCGCAGGCTGGAACACTGAAGCTTTCTTT; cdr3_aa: CASSLVAGWNTEAFF
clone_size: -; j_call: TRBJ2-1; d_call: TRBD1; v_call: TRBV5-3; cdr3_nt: TGTGCCAGAACCCTCGTCTGGGGGACAGCCTACAATGAGCAGTTCTTC; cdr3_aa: CARTLVWGTAYNEQFF
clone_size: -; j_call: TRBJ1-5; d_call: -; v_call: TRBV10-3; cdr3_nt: TGTGCCATCAGTGACCTAGACAGGAACAATCAGCCCCAGCATTTT; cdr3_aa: CAISDLDRNNQPQHF
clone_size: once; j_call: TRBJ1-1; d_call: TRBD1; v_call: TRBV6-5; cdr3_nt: TGTGCCAGCAGTCGCGGGACAGGTCACACTGAAGCTTTCTTT; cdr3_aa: CASSRGTGHTEAFF
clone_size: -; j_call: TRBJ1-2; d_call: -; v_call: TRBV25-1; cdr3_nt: TGTGCCAGCAGTGAGGGGGGATCGGGATCTAACTATGGCTACACCTTC; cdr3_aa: CASSEGGSGSNYGYTF
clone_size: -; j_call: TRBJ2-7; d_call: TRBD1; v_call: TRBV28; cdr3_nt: TGTGCCAGCACTCGCAGGGGGCCCTACGAGCAGTACTTC; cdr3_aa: CASTRRGPYEQYF
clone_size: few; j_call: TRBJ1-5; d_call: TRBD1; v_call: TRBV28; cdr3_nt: TGTGCCAGCACCAGGACAGGGGAAAAGAGCAATCAGCCCCAGCATTTT; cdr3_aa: CASTRTGEKSNQPQHF
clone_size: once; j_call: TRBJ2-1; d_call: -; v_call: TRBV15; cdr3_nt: TGTGCCACCAGCAGGATATCGGGAGAGCAGTTCTTC; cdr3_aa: CATSRISGEQFF
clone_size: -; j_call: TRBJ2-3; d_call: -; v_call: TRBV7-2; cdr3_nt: TGTGCCAGCAGCTCAAACGGACTAAACACAGATACGCAGTATTTT; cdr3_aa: CASSSNGLNTDTQYF
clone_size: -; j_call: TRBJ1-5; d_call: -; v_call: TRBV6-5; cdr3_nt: TGTGCCAGCAGTTACGGGGCGGGGAGCAATCAGCCCCAGCATTTT; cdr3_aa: CASSYGAGSNQPQHF
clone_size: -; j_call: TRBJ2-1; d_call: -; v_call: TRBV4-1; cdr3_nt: TGCGCCAGCAGCCACCCACCTCGGGGGTACAATGAGCAGTTCTTC; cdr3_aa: CASSHPPRGYNEQFF
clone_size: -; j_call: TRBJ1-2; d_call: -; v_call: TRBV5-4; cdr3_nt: TGTGCCAGCAGCCCGCCGGAGGGCTATGGCTACACCTTC; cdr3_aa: CASSPPEGYGYTF
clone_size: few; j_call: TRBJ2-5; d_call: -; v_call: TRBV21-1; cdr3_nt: TGTGCCAGCAGCACCGACTGGGAGCAAGAGACCCAGTACTTC; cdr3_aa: CASSTDWEQETQYF
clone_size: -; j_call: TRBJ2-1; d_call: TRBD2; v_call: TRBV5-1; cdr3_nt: TGCGCCAGCAGCTTCCAACTAGCGGGAGGGAACAATGAGCAGTTCTTC; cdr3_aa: CASSFQLAGGNNEQFF
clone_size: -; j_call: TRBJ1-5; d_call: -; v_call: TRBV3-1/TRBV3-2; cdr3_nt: TGTGCCAGCAGCCCCCGCCAGGGGAACCAGCCCCAGCATTTT; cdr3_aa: CASSPRQGNQPQHF
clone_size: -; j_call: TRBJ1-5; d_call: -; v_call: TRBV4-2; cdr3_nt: TGTGCCAGCAGCCATCTATCGGGGCAGCCCCAGCATTTT; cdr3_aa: CASSHLSGQPQHF
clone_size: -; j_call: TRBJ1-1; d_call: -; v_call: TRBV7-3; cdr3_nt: TGTGCCAGCAGCTTCGGCAGGGGAACTGAAGCTTTCTTT; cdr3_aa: CASSFGRGTEAFF
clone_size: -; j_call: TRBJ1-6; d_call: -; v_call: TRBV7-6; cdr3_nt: TGTGCCAGCAGCTTATTATCGCCCCTCGGGGGACGCGAGGCTTCACCCCTCCACTTT; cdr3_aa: CASSLLSPLGGREASPLHF